The rows below give T cell receptor beta chains drawn from one sample of a study of T cell repertoires in cytomegalovirus infection. MiXCR was run by TCRdb on the reads, yielding one entry per CDR3 protein. Of about 360,000 distinct CDR3 sequences in the sample, 15% to 20% were seen once. Sample: PBMCs. The source of these receptors is a human donor in good health (CMV status not recorded). Some clones in this sample may be carry-over from other donors' samples. Both conserved end residues are part of each CDR3. D genes are given only for firm matches. Not all rows give a size; the values are once, few, many and, for expanded clones, a class.

d_gene: TRBD1
abundance: -
j_gene: TRBJ1-6
len: 14
v_gene: TRBV28
CDR3nt: TGTGCCAGCATACAACAGGGGCAGCATTCACCCCTCCACTTT
CDR3aa: CASIQQGQHSPLHF

d_gene: -
abundance: few
j_gene: TRBJ2-3
len: 15
v_gene: TRBV7-2
CDR3nt: TGTGCCAGCAGCTTAGTTGGTAGCAGCGCAGATACGCAGTATTTT
CDR3aa: CASSLVGSSADTQYF

d_gene: -
abundance: -
j_gene: TRBJ2-3
len: 14
v_gene: TRBV7-2
CDR3nt: TGTGCCAGCAGCCCCACCCGGACTTCAGATACGCAGTATTTT
CDR3aa: CASSPTRTSDTQYF

d_gene: -
abundance: many
j_gene: TRBJ1-2
len: 13
v_gene: TRBV12-3/TRBV12-4
CDR3nt: TGTGCCAGCAGCAAGTTATCCAGCTATGGCTACACCTTC
CDR3aa: CASSKLSSYGYTF

d_gene: -
abundance: -
j_gene: TRBJ2-1
len: 15
v_gene: TRBV20-1
CDR3nt: TGCAGTGCCAGAGCGAGGGGAGGAGAAAGCAATGAGCAGTTCTTC
CDR3aa: CSARARGGESNEQFF

d_gene: -
abundance: few
j_gene: TRBJ2-5
len: 13
v_gene: TRBV2
CDR3nt: TGTGCCAGCAGTGGACTGGCTCAAGAGACCCAGTACTTC
CDR3aa: CASSGLAQETQYF

d_gene: TRBD1
abundance: -
j_gene: TRBJ2-2
len: 13
v_gene: TRBV20-1
CDR3nt: TGCAGTGCAAGAAGACAGGGGGCCGGGGAGCTGTTTTTT
CDR3aa: CSARRQGAGELFF

d_gene: TRBD2
abundance: -
j_gene: TRBJ2-5
len: 19
v_gene: TRBV7-2
CDR3nt: TGTGCCAGCAGCTTAGCACCTTTAACGAGCGGGGGGGCCGGGGAGACCCAGTACTTC
CDR3aa: CASSLAPLTSGGAGETQYF

d_gene: -
abundance: few
j_gene: TRBJ2-1
len: 13
v_gene: TRBV7-2
CDR3nt: TGTGCCAGCAGCTCAACGTATATCTATGAGCAGTTCTTC
CDR3aa: CASSSTYIYEQFF

d_gene: TRBD2
abundance: many
j_gene: TRBJ2-1
len: 16
v_gene: TRBV7-2
CDR3nt: TGTGCCAGCAGCTCCAGCGGGGGGCACTCCTACAATGAGCAGTTCTTC
CDR3aa: CASSSSGGHSYNEQFF

d_gene: -
abundance: many
j_gene: TRBJ1-1
len: 13
v_gene: TRBV28
CDR3nt: TGTGCCAGCAGTTTTGAAGGGGGGACTGAAGCTTTCTTT
CDR3aa: CASSFEGGTEAFF

d_gene: -
abundance: many
j_gene: TRBJ1-4
len: 13
v_gene: TRBV12-3/TRBV12-4
CDR3nt: TGTGCCAGCAGTTTAGAGTCGGACAGAAAACTGTTTTTT
CDR3aa: CASSLESDRKLFF

d_gene: -
abundance: few
j_gene: TRBJ2-1
len: 14
v_gene: TRBV10-3
CDR3nt: TGTGCCATCAGTGAGTCGCCAGAAACGAATGAGCAGTTCTTC
CDR3aa: CAISESPETNEQFF

d_gene: -
abundance: -
j_gene: TRBJ2-7
len: 18
v_gene: TRBV4-1
CDR3nt: TGCGCCAGCAGCCAAGACCCATCAGGGGCCGGAGGGGCCTACGAGCAGTACTTC
CDR3aa: CASSQDPSGAGGAYEQYF

d_gene: TRBD2
abundance: few
j_gene: TRBJ2-1
len: 16
v_gene: TRBV5-1
CDR3nt: TGCGCCAGCAGCTTGACTAGCGGGGGGAACTATGATGAGCAGTTCTTC
CDR3aa: CASSLTSGGNYDEQFF

d_gene: TRBD1
abundance: many
j_gene: TRBJ2-1
len: 16
v_gene: TRBV19
CDR3nt: TGTGCCACATCGGACAGGGGGTGGAGCTCCTACAATGAGCAGTTCTTC
CDR3aa: CATSDRGWSSYNEQFF

d_gene: -
abundance: few
j_gene: TRBJ1-2
len: 13
v_gene: TRBV18
CDR3nt: TGTGCCAGCTCACCGGAAACACTATATGGCTACACCTTC
CDR3aa: CASSPETLYGYTF

d_gene: TRBD2
abundance: -
j_gene: TRBJ2-1
len: 19
v_gene: TRBV4-3
CDR3nt: TGCGCCAGCAGCCAAGATCGGCTAGCGGGCGTGTTCTCCTACAATGAGCAGTTCTTC
CDR3aa: CASSQDRLAGVFSYNEQFF

d_gene: TRBD2
abundance: many
j_gene: TRBJ2-3
len: 16
v_gene: TRBV11-2
CDR3nt: TGTGCCAGCAGCTTAAATGGGCGGGAGGGCCCATATACGCAGTATTTT
CDR3aa: CASSLNGREGPYTQYF

d_gene: -
abundance: -
j_gene: TRBJ2-5
len: 18
v_gene: TRBV12-3/TRBV12-4
CDR3nt: TGTGCCAGCAGTTTAAATTTAGGGAGGGGGCCACCCCAAGAGACCCAGTACTTC
CDR3aa: CASSLNLGRGPPQETQYF

d_gene: TRBD2
abundance: -
j_gene: TRBJ2-7
len: 15
v_gene: TRBV7-6
CDR3nt: TGTGCCAGCAGCTTCTCAGCGGGAGGGCCTTACGAGCAGTACTTC
CDR3aa: CASSFSAGGPYEQYF

d_gene: TRBD1
abundance: -
j_gene: TRBJ2-1
len: 15
v_gene: TRBV10-3
CDR3nt: TGTGCCATCAGCGAAGGAGAAGGGGGCTTCAATGAGCAGTTCTTC
CDR3aa: CAISEGEGGFNEQFF

d_gene: TRBD2
abundance: many
j_gene: TRBJ2-3
len: 15
v_gene: TRBV7-2
CDR3nt: TGTGCCAGCAGCCCTTCCGGGACTAGCGGAGGAACGCAGTATTTT
CDR3aa: CASSPSGTSGGTQYF

d_gene: TRBD1
abundance: few
j_gene: TRBJ1-1
len: 15
v_gene: TRBV15
CDR3nt: TGTGCCACCAGGGTGGTCGCAGGGGGTAACACTGAAGCTTTCTTT
CDR3aa: CATRVVAGGNTEAFF

d_gene: -
abundance: many
j_gene: TRBJ2-3
len: 18
v_gene: TRBV7-6
CDR3nt: TGTGCCAGCAGCCTAAGGGGCCTTGCGGGTGGTGGCACAGATACGCAGTATTTT
CDR3aa: CASSLRGLAGGGTDTQYF

d_gene: -
abundance: -
j_gene: TRBJ2-5
len: 14
v_gene: TRBV27
CDR3nt: TGTGCCAGCAGACCAACAGGGGCGGGGGGGACCCAGTACTTC
CDR3aa: CASRPTGAGGTQYF

d_gene: -
abundance: -
j_gene: TRBJ2-1
len: 12
v_gene: TRBV29-1
CDR3nt: TGCAGCGTTGTTCCCCGACAATCTGAGCAGTTCTTC
CDR3aa: CSVVPRQSEQFF

d_gene: -
abundance: many
j_gene: TRBJ1-2
len: 14
v_gene: TRBV7-2
CDR3nt: TGTGCCAGCAGCTTAGTGAGCAGGGGAGGTGGCTACACCTTC
CDR3aa: CASSLVSRGGGYTF

d_gene: -
abundance: few
j_gene: TRBJ2-1
len: 15
v_gene: TRBV19
CDR3nt: TGTGCCAGTAGTATGGACCGAGCGACCTACAATGAGCAGTTCTTC
CDR3aa: CASSMDRATYNEQFF

d_gene: TRBD1
abundance: few
j_gene: TRBJ2-1
len: 14
v_gene: TRBV29-1
CDR3nt: TGCAGCTCTGTTCGGGACAGCCCCTACGATGAGCAGTTCTTC
CDR3aa: CSSVRDSPYDEQFF

d_gene: TRBD2
abundance: -
j_gene: TRBJ2-1
len: 12
v_gene: TRBV29-1
CDR3nt: TGCAGCGTCTCGACTAGCGGGGGTGAGCAGTTCTTC
CDR3aa: CSVSTSGGEQFF

d_gene: -
abundance: -
j_gene: TRBJ1-1
len: 11
v_gene: TRBV12-3/TRBV12-4
CDR3nt: TGTGCCAGCAGTTTAATTGGGGAAGCTTTCTTT
CDR3aa: CASSLIGEAFF

d_gene: TRBD2
abundance: few
j_gene: TRBJ2-3
len: 14
v_gene: TRBV11-2
CDR3nt: TGTGCCAGCACCCGGACTAGCAGCACAGATACGCAGTATTTT
CDR3aa: CASTRTSSTDTQYF

d_gene: -
abundance: -
j_gene: TRBJ2-1
len: 12
v_gene: TRBV2
CDR3nt: TGTGCCAGCACAGCCAATTCCGTCGAGCAGTTCTTC
CDR3aa: CASTANSVEQFF

d_gene: -
abundance: few
j_gene: TRBJ2-2
len: 14
v_gene: TRBV19
CDR3nt: TGTGCCAGTAGCGGGAGTGCGAACACCGGGGAGCTGTTTTTT
CDR3aa: CASSGSANTGELFF

d_gene: -
abundance: few
j_gene: TRBJ2-1
len: 18
v_gene: TRBV7-2
CDR3nt: TGTGCCAGCAGCTTAGTGTGGGGCGGCCGACATGCATACAATGAGCAGTTCTTC
CDR3aa: CASSLVWGGRHAYNEQFF

d_gene: -
abundance: few
j_gene: TRBJ1-5
len: 15
v_gene: TRBV19
CDR3nt: TGTGCCAGTAGTATCCTAGACGGTAACAATCAGCCCCAGCATTTT
CDR3aa: CASSILDGNNQPQHF

d_gene: -
abundance: -
j_gene: TRBJ1-4
len: 13
v_gene: TRBV2
CDR3nt: TGTGCCAGCAGTGAGCCCCGGGGTGAAAAACTGTTTTTT
CDR3aa: CASSEPRGEKLFF

d_gene: TRBD1
abundance: few
j_gene: TRBJ2-2
len: 17
v_gene: TRBV4-1
CDR3nt: TGCGCCAGCAGCCAAGGAAGGACAGGCCTTGACACCGGGGAGCTGTTTTTT
CDR3aa: CASSQGRTGLDTGELFF

d_gene: TRBD1
abundance: -
j_gene: TRBJ1-1
len: 15
v_gene: TRBV4-1
CDR3nt: TGCGCCAGCAGCGAACGGGGGACAGGGGACACTGAAGCTTTCTTT
CDR3aa: CASSERGTGDTEAFF

d_gene: -
abundance: many
j_gene: TRBJ1-5
len: 16
v_gene: TRBV6-1
CDR3nt: TGTGCCAGCAGTCCAAGCCCGGACAGAATTCTAGAGCCCCAGCATTTT
CDR3aa: CASSPSPDRILEPQHF